This T cell receptor (beta chain) was obtained from a study of T cells after yellow fever vaccination. General study findings and limits: The secondary response showed a weaker magnitude and a faster peak, day 5 versus 15. Clones from primary vaccination mostly reappeared after the booster (around 96% CD4, just over 85% CD8).

TCRdb reprocessed the 5' RACE reads via MiXCR and lists one record per CDR3 protein. The sample holds roughly 500,000 distinct CDR3 sequences, less than 20% seen once. The CDR3 has 14 residues. Germline lookup yields CDR1 KGHSH and CDR2 LQKENI. V dropped 3 bases and J dropped 5 bases, with 12 bases sitting between them. To note about this clonotype: Antigen unknown.

Source: PBMCs, taken 15 days after the yellow fever booster vaccination. The TCR originated in a young man who received the YFV17D yellow fever vaccine. The V call is TRBV18, the J call TRBJ2-3; D gene ambiguous. The CDR3 loop reads CASSPGHTLDTQYF. DNA of the CDR3: TGTGCCAGCTCACCGGGTCACACTTTAGATACGCAGTATTTT.